This TCR beta chain was sequenced during a study of shared clonotypes between healthy human individuals. Regarding the study as a whole: Compared with clonotypes that all four donors shared, non-shared clonotypes had lower generation probabilities. A generally larger estimated richness was seen in naive subsets than in memory subsets. In several donors, approximately 5% of naive CD4 clonotypes appeared in common.

Germline V lookup: CDR1 MNHNY, CDR2 SVGAGI (reference sequence). Trimming pared 0 bases from V and 4 bases from J, leaving 10 bases between. CDR3 length equals 15 residues. A remark on this clone: Its specificity is not known.

Selected positively for CCR7 and CD45RO-negative, naive CD8 cells excluded terminally differentiated effector memory CD45RA+ cells. All of the donors resided in Nashville, Tennessee, and each was a Caucasian adult. Produced via immunoSEQ multiplex PCR; TCRdb's table is partial and in-frame only. The data hold some 2.1 million clones, with less than 95% observed a single time. The material sequenced was naive CD8+ T cells sorted from blood. The rearrangement joins TRBV6-6 to TRBJ2-1; D call uncertain. The TCR was taken from a man between 18 and 35 years old in good health. The CDR3 protein is CASSYSSETYNEQFF. The DNA for the CDR3 is TGTGCCAGCAGTTACTCTTCCGAGACGTACAATGAGCAGTTCTTC.